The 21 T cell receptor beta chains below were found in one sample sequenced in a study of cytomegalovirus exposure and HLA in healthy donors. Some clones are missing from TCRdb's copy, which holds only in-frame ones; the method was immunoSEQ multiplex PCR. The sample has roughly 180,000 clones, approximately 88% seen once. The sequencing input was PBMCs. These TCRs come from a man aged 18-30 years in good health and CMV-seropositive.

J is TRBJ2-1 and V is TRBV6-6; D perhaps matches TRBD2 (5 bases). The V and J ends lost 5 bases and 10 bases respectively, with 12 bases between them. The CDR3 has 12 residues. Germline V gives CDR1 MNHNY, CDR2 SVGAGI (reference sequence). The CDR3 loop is CASSPLDSEQFF. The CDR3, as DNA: TGTGCCAGCAGTCCTCTGGACTCAGAGCAGTTCTTC.

CDR3 sequence reads: CASSLDLTDRAQETQYF. The DNA for the CDR3 is TGTGCCAGCAGTTTAGACCTCACGGACAGGGCCCAAGAGACCCAGTACTTC. V is TRBV28 and J is TRBJ2-5; 8 bases are shared with TRBD1. V lost 2 bases and J lost 1; bases outside the gene matches: 9. The CDR3 covers 17 residues. Looked up from germline, CDR1 is MDHEN and CDR2 is SYDVKM.

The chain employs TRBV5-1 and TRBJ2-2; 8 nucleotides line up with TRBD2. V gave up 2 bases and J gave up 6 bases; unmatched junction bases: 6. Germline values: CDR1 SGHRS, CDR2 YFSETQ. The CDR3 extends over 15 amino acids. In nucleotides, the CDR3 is TGCGCCAGCAGCTTAGCGGGAGAGAGCGCCGGGGAGCTGTTTTTT. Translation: CASSLAGESAGELFF.

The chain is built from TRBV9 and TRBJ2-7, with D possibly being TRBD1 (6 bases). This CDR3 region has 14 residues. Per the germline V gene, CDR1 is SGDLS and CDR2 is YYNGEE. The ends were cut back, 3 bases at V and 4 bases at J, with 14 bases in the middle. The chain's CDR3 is CASSGGPQGYEQYF. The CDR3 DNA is TGTGCCAGCAGCGGAGGCCCTCAGGGGTACGAGCAGTACTTC.

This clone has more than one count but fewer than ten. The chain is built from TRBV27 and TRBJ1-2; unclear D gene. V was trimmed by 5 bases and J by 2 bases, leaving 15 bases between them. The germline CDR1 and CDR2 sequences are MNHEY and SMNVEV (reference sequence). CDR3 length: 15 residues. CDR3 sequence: CASSPLREINYGYTF. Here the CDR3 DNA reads TGTGCCAGCAGTCCCCTTCGGGAAATAAACTATGGCTACACCTTC.

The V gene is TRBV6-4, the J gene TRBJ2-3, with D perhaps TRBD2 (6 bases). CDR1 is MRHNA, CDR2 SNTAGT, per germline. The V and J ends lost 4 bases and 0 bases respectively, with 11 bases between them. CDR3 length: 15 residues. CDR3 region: CASSVTGTSTDTQYF. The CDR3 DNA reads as TGTGCCAGCAGTGTCACCGGGACTAGCACAGATACGCAGTATTTT.

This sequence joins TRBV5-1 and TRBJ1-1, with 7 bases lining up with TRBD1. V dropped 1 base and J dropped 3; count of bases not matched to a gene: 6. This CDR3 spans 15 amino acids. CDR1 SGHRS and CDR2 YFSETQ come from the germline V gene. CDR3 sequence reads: CASSLRTQGDTEAFF. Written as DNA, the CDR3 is TGCGCCAGCAGCTTGCGAACCCAGGGGGACACTGAAGCTTTCTTT.

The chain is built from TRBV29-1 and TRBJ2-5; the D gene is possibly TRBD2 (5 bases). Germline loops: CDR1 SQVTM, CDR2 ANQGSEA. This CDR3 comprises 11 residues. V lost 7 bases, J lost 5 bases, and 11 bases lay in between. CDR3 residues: CSAGGGETQYF. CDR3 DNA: TGCAGCGCGGGCGGCGGGGAGACCCAGTACTTC.

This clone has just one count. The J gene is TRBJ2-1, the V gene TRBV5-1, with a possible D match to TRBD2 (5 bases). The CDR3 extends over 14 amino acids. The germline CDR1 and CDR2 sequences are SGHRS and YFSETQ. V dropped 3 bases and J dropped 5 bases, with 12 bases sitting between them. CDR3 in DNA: TGCGCCAGCAGCTCAAGCACCGGGAACAATGAGCAGTTCTTC. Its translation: CASSSSTGNNEQFF. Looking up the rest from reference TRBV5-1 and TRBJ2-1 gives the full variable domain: KAGVTQTPRYLIKTRGQQVTLSCSPISGHRSVSWYQQTPGQGLQFLFEYFSETQRNKGNFPGRFSGRQFSNSRSEMNVSTLELGDSALYLCASSSSTGNNEQFFGPGTRLTVL.

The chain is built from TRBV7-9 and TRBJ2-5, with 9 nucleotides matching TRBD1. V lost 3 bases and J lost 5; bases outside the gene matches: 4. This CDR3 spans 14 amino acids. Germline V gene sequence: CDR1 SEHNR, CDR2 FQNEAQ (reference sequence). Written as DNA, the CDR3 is TGTGCCAGCAGCTTCACAGGGGGCAGGGAGACCCAGTACTTC. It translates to CASSFTGGRETQYF.

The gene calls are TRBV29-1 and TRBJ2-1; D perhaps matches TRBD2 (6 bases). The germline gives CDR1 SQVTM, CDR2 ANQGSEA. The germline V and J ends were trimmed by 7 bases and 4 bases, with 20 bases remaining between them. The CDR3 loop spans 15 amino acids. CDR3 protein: CSGRLQGGRYNEQFF. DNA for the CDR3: TGCAGCGGAAGACTCCAGGGTGGGAGGTACAATGAGCAGTTCTTC.

As DNA, the CDR3 is TGTGCCAGCAGTCCCTGGGACAGGGTACAGCCCCAGCATTTT. Protein: CASSPWDRVQPQHF. The chain recombines TRBV28 with TRBJ1-5, with 9 bases that match TRBD1. CDR1 MDHEN and CDR2 SYDVKM come from the germline V gene. The V gene end was trimmed by 5 bases and the J gene end by 7 bases; junction bases not matched to a gene: 6. The CDR3 is 14 amino acids.

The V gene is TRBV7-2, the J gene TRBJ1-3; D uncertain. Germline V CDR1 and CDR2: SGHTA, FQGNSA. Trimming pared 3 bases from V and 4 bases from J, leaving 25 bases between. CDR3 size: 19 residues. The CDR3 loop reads CASSLVSGLTERRGNTIYF. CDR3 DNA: TGTGCCAGCAGCTTGGTGTCTGGGCTAACCGAAAGAAGGGGAAACACCATATATTTT. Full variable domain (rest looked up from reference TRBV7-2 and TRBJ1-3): GAGVSQSPSNKVTEKGKDVELRCDPISGHTALYWYRQSLGQGLEFLIYFQGNSAPDKSGLPSDRFSAERTGGSVSTLTIQRTQQEDSAVYLCASSLVSGLTERRGNTIYFGEGSWLTVV.

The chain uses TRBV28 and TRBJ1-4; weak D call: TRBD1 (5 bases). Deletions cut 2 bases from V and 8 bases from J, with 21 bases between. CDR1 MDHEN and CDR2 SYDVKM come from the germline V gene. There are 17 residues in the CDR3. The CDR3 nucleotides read TGTGCCAGCAGTTTACCCATGGACACCGACCTCACGGAAAAACTGTTTTTT. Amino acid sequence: CASSLPMDTDLTEKLFF.

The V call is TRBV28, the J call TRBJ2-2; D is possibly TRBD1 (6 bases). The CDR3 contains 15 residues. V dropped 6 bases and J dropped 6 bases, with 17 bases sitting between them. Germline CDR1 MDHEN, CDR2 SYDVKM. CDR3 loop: CASRETGFLAGELFF. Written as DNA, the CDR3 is TGTGCCAGCAGAGAGACAGGATTTTTGGCCGGGGAGCTGTTTTTT.

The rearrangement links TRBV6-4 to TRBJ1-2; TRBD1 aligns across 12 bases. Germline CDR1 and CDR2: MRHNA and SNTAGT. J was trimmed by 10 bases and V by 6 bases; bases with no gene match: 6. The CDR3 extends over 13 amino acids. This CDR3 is CASRAGTGGDYTF. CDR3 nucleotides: TGTGCCAGCAGGGCCGGGACAGGGGGCGACTACACCTTC.

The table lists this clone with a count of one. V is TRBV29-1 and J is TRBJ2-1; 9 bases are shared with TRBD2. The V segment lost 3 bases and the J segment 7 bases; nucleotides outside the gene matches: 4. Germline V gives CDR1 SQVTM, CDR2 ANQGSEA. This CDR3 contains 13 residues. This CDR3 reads CSVEGLAQNEQFF. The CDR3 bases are TGCAGCGTTGAGGGACTAGCTCAGAATGAGCAGTTCTTC.

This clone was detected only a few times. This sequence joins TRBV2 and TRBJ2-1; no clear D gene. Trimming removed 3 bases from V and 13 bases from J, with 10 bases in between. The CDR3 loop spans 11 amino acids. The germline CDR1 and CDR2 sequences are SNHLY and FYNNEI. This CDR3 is CASSETSYQFF. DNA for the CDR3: TGTGCCAGCAGTGAGACTTCCTACCAGTTCTTC.

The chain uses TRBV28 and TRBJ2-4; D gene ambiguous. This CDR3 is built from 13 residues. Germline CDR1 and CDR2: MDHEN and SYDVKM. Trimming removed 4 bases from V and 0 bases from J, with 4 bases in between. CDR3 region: CASSSLAKNIQYF. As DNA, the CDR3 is TGTGCCAGCAGTTCCCTAGCCAAAAACATTCAGTACTTC.

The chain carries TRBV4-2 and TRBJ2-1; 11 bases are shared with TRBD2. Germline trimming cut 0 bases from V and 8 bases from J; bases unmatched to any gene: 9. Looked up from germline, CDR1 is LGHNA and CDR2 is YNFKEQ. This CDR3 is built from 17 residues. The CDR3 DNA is TGTGCCAGCAGCCAAGACCCCACTAGCGGGAGTAGGTATGAGCAGTTCTTC. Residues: CASSQDPTSGSRYEQFF.

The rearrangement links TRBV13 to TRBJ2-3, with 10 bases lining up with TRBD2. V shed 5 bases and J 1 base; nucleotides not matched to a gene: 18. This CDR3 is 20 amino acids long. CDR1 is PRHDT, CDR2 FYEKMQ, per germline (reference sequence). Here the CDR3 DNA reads TGTGCCAGCAGCCCCCCGGGAGCGGGAGGGCCTTCGATTCGCACAGATACGCAGTATTTT. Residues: CASSPPGAGGPSIRTDTQYF.